This T cell receptor (beta chain) derives from a study of blood T cell repertoires in COVID-19. Study-wide background: Both acute and convalescent COVID-19 samples were obtained from the United States, Italy and Spain.

Trimming left V 5 bases short and J 5 bases short, with 6 bases between. The CDR3 loop spans 12 amino acids. Germline V gene data show CDR1 as LNHNV and CDR2 as YYDKDF (reference sequence). TCRdb keeps only in-frame clones here, not all; method: immunoSEQ multiplex PCR. The sample consists of just over 650,000 clones, approximately 90% of them appearing once. The chain joins TRBV15 to TRBJ2-2; D not certain. The sample taken for sequencing was peripheral blood. The sequence derives from a woman between 18 and 29 years old with acute or convalescent COVID-19. CDR3 sequence: CATSRRTGELFF. The CDR3 DNA reads as TGTGCCACCAGCCGTAGAACCGGGGAGCTGTTTTTT.